A single sample gave rise to the 17 T cell receptor beta chains below, sequenced in a study of PD-L1 blockade in urothelial cancer. This table comes from immunoSEQ multiplex PCR, and its TCRdb copy is limited to in-frame clones, with some not included. Among roughly 90,000 clones listed, over 90% were seen once. Here the sequenced sample was PBMCs, taken around atezolizumab (anti-PD-L1) treatment. The receptors here all came from a man in his sixties with urothelial cancer.

The chain joins TRBV7-8 to TRBJ2-5; D possibly corresponds to TRBD1 (6 bases). CDR3 length: 16 amino acids. The germline gives CDR1 SGHVS, CDR2 FQNEAQ. Trimming removed 7 bases at V and 1 base at J, with 19 bases between. This CDR3 reads CASIPMTGHPQETQYF. Here the CDR3 DNA reads TGTGCCAGCATCCCTATGACAGGACACCCCCAAGAGACCCAGTACTTC.

The chain uses TRBV5-4 and TRBJ2-1, with TRBD1 identical over 7 bases. V trimming: 5 bases; J trimming: 5 bases; junction bases outside the gene matches: 7. CDR1 and CDR2 (germline): SGHNT, YYREEE (reference sequence). The CDR3 is made up of 14 amino acids. The CDR3 DNA follows: TGTGCCAGCAGACCCGGGACAGTGAACAATGAGCAGTTCTTC. Its translation is CASRPGTVNNEQFF.

The chain recombines TRBV9 with TRBJ2-7; possibly TRBD2 for D (5 bases). The CDR3 consists of 14 residues. The V gene lost 3 bases and the J gene lost 3 bases, with 13 bases spanning the gap. CDR1 and CDR2 (germline): SGDLS, YYNGEE. The CDR3 DNA reads as TGTGCCAGCAGCGCTGATCGCGGACTCTACGAGCAGTACTTC. Its translation: CASSADRGLYEQYF. The full variable domain, with the rest looked up from reference TRBV9 and TRBJ2-7, is DSGVTQTPKHLITATGQRVTLRCSPRSGDLSVYWYQQSLDQGLQFLIQYYNGEERAKGNILERFSAQQFPDLHSELNLSSLELGDSALYFCASSADRGLYEQYFGPGTRLTVT.

This rearrangement joins TRBV7-8 to TRBJ1-1; D possibly corresponds to TRBD1 (5 bases). The V gene's germline CDR1 is SGHVS and CDR2 FQNEAQ. CDR3 length equals 15 residues. V dropped 1 base and J dropped 4 bases, with 13 bases sitting between them. The CDR3 spells CASSLDGQGGTEAFF. DNA for the CDR3: TGTGCCAGCAGCTTAGACGGGCAGGGTGGCACTGAAGCTTTCTTT.

The chain is built from TRBV6-1 and TRBJ1-1; D not resolved. CDR1 and CDR2 (germline): MNHNS, SASEGT. Between the trimmed V and J ends, which lost 4 bases and 0 bases, there was a span of 6 bases. The CDR3 length is 13 residues. Here the CDR3 reads CASSALLNTEAFF. CDR3 DNA sequence: TGTGCCAGCAGTGCTCTTTTGAACACTGAAGCTTTCTTT.

This clone was detected once. The chain uses TRBV30 and TRBJ2-3; TRBD2 matches at 8 bases. V gave up 5 bases and J gave up 7 bases; unmatched junction bases: 5. The CDR3 has 12 amino acids. Looked up from germline, CDR1 is GTSNPN and CDR2 is SVGIG (reference sequence). The CDR3 nucleotides are TGTGCCTGGGTCCCGGGGGGGAATACGCAGTATTTT. Its protein is CAWVPGGNTQYF.

The sample holds one count of this clone. This chain links TRBV10-2 with TRBJ2-1; D possibly corresponds to TRBD2 (6 bases). V lost 2 bases to trimming and J lost 3 bases, with 8 bases between them. This CDR3 contains 14 residues. Germline CDR1 WSHSY, CDR2 SAAADI. CDR3 DNA sequence: TGCGCCAGCAGTGAGGCTAGCGTCTACAATGAGCAGTTCTTC. It codes for CASSEASVYNEQFF.

The rearrangement links TRBV25-1 to TRBJ2-1; D is unresolved. The CDR3 has 13 residues. The germline V gene has CDR1 MGHDK and CDR2 SYGVNS. Deletions cut 1 base from V and 4 bases from J, with 5 bases between. The CDR3 loop is CASSEFLYNEQFF. In DNA, the CDR3 is TGTGCCAGCAGTGAATTCCTTTACAATGAGCAGTTCTTC.

The chain carries TRBV7-2 and TRBJ2-5, with TRBD2 as a possible D gene (6 bases). CDR1 is SGHTA and CDR2 is FQGNSA in the germline V gene. Trimming took 4 bases from V and 5 from J, leaving 14 bases between them. The CDR3 runs 14 residues. CDR3 DNA sequence: TGTGCCAGCAGCTCGGCGGGAACTTCGGAGACCCAGTACTTC. This encodes CASSSAGTSETQYF. The variable domain in full, completed from reference TRBV7-2 and TRBJ2-5, reads GAGVSQSPSNKVTEKGKDVELRCDPISGHTALYWYRQSLGQGLEFLIYFQGNSAPDKSGLPSDRFSAERTGGSVSTLTIQRTQQEDSAVYLCASSSAGTSETQYFGPGTRLLVL.

The chain links TRBV6-5 to TRBJ1-3, with D possibly matching TRBD1 (6 bases). Trimming removed 5 bases from V and 0 bases from J, with 11 bases in between. There are 15 residues in the CDR3. CDR1 is MNHEY and CDR2 is SVGAGI in the germline V gene. CDR3 sequence (DNA): TGTGCCAGCAGTAACGGACAGTTCTCTGGAAACACCATATATTTT. Translating it yields CASSNGQFSGNTIYF.

V gene TRBV5-1 combines with J gene TRBJ1-1; a possible D gene is TRBD1 (6 bases). Germline loops: CDR1 SGHRS, CDR2 YFSETQ. V lost 4 bases and J lost 4, with 20 bases in between. The CDR3 is made up of 16 amino acids. CDR3 nucleotides: TGCGCCAGCAGCACTGAGGGGGGCGGGAGTGGCACTGAAGCTTTCTTT. Translating gives CASSTEGGGSGTEAFF.

This chain joins TRBV11-2 and TRBJ2-1; TRBD1 is a possible D gene (5 bases). The ends were cut back, 1 base at V and 2 bases at J, with 9 bases in the middle. This CDR3 has 15 residues. Germline V gene sequence: CDR1 SGHAT, CDR2 FQNNGV. CDR3 DNA: TGTGCCAGCAGCTTAGCAGGGTTCGCCTACAATGAGCAGTTCTTC. This sequence encodes CASSLAGFAYNEQFF.

This chain uses TRBV28 with TRBJ2-3, with TRBD1 matching over 11 bases. Per the germline V gene, CDR1 is MDHEN and CDR2 is SYDVKM. With 9 bases clipped from V and 6 bases from J, the junction kept 17 bases outside the gene matches. This CDR3 has 17 residues. CDR3 loop: CASSGTGGDPTGDTQYF. CDR3 coding DNA: TGTGCCAGTAGCGGGACAGGGGGTGACCCGACCGGGGATACGCAGTATTTT.

The chain joins TRBV4-1 to TRBJ1-1; D possibly corresponds to TRBD1 (6 bases). The CDR3 spans 14 residues. CDR1 and CDR2 from the germline V gene are MGHRA and YSYEKL. V lost 4 bases, J lost 0 bases, and 9 bases lay in between. CDR3 amino acids: CASSRGQLNTEAFF. CDR3 sequence (DNA): TGCGCCAGCAGCCGAGGACAGTTGAACACTGAAGCTTTCTTT.

This chain joins TRBV27 and TRBJ2-1; 11 nucleotides agree with TRBD2. This CDR3 has 16 amino acids. CDR1 is MNHEY and CDR2 is SMNVEV in the germline V gene (reference sequence). Losses at the gene ends were 6 bases for V and 5 bases for J; bases not matched to a gene: 9. The CDR3 loop is CASRGYKTSGNNEQFF. CDR3 nucleotides: TGTGCCAGCAGGGGATACAAGACTAGCGGGAACAATGAGCAGTTCTTC.

J is TRBJ2-7 and V is TRBV4-3; 7 positions match TRBD2. Germline CDR1 LGHNA, CDR2 YSLEER. The CDR3 is made up of 15 amino acids. V lost 7 bases, J lost 1 base, and 10 bases stayed unmatched. CDR3 nucleotides: TGCGCCAGCACCATAGAAGCGGGATCTTCCTACGAGCAGTACTTC. This codes for CASTIEAGSSYEQYF.

The chain uses TRBV5-1 and TRBJ2-3, with TRBD2 matching over 11 bases. Germline lookup yields CDR1 SGHRS and CDR2 YFSETQ. The CDR3 loop spans 16 amino acids. V was pared by 0 bases and J by 0 bases, with 0 bases of the junction left unmatched. This CDR3 reads CASSLGLAGSTDTQYF. CDR3 DNA: TGCGCCAGCAGCTTGGGACTAGCGGGAAGCACAGATACGCAGTATTTT.